This T cell receptor (beta chain) came from a study of blood T cell repertoires in COVID-19. Overall study context: COVID-19 samples collected from the United States, Italy and Spain covered acute and convalescent phases.

This clone was detected only once. Assay used: immunoSEQ multiplex PCR; TCRdb lists only in-frame clones, some missing. In the table there are around 250,000 clones, around 80% of which are singletons. Sequenced: PBMCs or T cells enriched from blood (not recorded which). The receptor was isolated from a man in his forties who had recovered from COVID-19.

CDR3 sequence reads: CASRPPEQGESTEAFF. DNA of the CDR3: TGTGCCAGCAGACCTCCCGAACAGGGGGAAAGCACTGAAGCTTTCTTT. The V gene is TRBV28, the J gene TRBJ1-1; 8 nucleotides match TRBD1. The germline V gene has CDR1 MDHEN and CDR2 SYDVKM. The CDR3 contains 16 residues. J lost 4 bases, V lost 6 bases, and 13 bases had no gene match.